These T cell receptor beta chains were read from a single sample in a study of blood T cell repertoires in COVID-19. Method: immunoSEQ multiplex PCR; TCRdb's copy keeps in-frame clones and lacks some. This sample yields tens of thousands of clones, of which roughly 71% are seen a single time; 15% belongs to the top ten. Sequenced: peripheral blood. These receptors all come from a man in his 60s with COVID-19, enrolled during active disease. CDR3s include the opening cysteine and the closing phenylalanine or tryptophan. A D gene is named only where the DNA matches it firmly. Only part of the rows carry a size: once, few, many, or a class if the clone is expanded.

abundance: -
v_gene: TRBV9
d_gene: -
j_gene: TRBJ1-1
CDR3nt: TGTGCCAGCAGCGTAGAGGCAGCGGGGACTGAAGCTTTCTTT
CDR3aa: CASSVEAAGTEAFF

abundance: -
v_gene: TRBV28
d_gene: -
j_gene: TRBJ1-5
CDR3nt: TGTGCCAGCACTCACCCTTTGGGATCAGGGTTGGGCAATCAGCCCCAGCATTTT
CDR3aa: CASTHPLGSGLGNQPQHF

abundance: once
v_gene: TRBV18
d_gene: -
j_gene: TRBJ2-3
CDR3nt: TGTGCCAGCTCACCCACACGCCCGGGAACGCAGTATTTT
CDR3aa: CASSPTRPGTQYF

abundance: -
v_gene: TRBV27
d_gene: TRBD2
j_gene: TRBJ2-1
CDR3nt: TGTGCCAGCAGTAAACGGACTAGCGGGGCCTACAATGAGCAGTTCTTC
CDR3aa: CASSKRTSGAYNEQFF

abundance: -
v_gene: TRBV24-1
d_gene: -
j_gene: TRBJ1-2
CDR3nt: TGTGCCACCAGCCTGCGAGGAAGCGGTGGCTACACCTTC
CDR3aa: CATSLRGSGGYTF

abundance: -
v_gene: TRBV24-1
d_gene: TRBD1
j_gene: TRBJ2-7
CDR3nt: TGTGCCACCAGTGATTCGGGACAGGGGGCTTACGAGCAGTACTTC
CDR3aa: CATSDSGQGAYEQYF

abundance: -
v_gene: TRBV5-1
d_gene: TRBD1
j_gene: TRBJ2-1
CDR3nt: TGCGCCAGCAGCTTGGTGGGACAGGGGAGACAAGAGCAGTTCTTC
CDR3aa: CASSLVGQGRQEQFF

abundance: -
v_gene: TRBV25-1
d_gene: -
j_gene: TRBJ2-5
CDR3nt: TGTGCCAGCGCGACAGAGGAAGAGACCCAGTACTTC
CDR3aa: CASATEEETQYF

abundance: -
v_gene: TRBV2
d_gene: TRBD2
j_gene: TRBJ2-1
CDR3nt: TGTGCCAGCAAGGCTAGCGGGGGGTATGAGCAGTTCTTC
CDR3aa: CASKASGGYEQFF

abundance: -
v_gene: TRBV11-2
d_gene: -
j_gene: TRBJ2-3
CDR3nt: TGTGCCAGCAGTCCAAGCACAGATACGCAGTATTTT
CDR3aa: CASSPSTDTQYF

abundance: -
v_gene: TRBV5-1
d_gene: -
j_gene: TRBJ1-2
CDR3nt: TGCGCCAGCAAGGAGGGTAGTCAGGACTATGGCTACACCTTC
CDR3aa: CASKEGSQDYGYTF

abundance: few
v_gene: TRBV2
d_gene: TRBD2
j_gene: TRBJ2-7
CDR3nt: TGTGCCAGCCCCCCGGGGGGACTAGCTCCCTACGAGCAGTACTTC
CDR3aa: CASPPGGLAPYEQYF

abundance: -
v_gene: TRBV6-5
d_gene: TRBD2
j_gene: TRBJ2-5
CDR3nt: TGTGCCAGCGGAGCGGGAGGAGTGGAGACCCAGTACTTC
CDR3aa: CASGAGGVETQYF

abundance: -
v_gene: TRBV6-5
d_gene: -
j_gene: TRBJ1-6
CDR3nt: TGTGCCAGCAGTCTACCAGGGAATTCACCCCTCCACTTT
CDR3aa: CASSLPGNSPLHF

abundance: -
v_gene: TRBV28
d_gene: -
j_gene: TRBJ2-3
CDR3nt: TGTGCCAGCGAAGCTAGGGGGATCTCGCAGTATTTT
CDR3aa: CASEARGISQYF

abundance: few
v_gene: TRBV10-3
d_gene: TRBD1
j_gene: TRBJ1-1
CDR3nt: TGTGCCATCAAGGGTACAGGGGACACTGAAGCTTTCTTT
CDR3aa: CAIKGTGDTEAFF

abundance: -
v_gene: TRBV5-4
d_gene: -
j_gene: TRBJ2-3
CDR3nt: TGTGCCAGCAGCTTGGCCGGGAGCACAGATACGCAGTATTTT
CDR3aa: CASSLAGSTDTQYF

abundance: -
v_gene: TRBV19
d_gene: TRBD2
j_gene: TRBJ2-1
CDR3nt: TGTGCCAGCACCTCTAGCGGGCTCTACAATGAGCAGTTCTTC
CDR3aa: CASTSSGLYNEQFF

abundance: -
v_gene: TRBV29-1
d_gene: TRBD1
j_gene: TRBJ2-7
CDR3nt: TGCAGCGTGAACTCAGGGGGCGCCGAGCAGTACTTC
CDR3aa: CSVNSGGAEQYF

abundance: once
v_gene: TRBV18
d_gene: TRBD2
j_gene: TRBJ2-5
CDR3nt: TGTGCCAGCTCACCGGGACTAGCGGGAGGCGGCGGGGAGACCCAGTACTTC
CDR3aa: CASSPGLAGGGGETQYF

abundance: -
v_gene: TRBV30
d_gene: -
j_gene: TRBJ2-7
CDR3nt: TGTGCCTGGAGTGTGCTGGGGGGCGAGCAGTACTTC
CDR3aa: CAWSVLGGEQYF

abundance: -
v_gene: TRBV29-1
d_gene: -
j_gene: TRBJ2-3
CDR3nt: TGCAGCGTTGAAGGGCAGGGGCCAGATACGCAGTATTTT
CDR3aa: CSVEGQGPDTQYF

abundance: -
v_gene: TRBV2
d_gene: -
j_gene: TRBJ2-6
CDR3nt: TGTGCCAGCACCCCGGGAAGCTCTGGGGCCAACGTCCTGACTTTC
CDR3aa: CASTPGSSGANVLTF

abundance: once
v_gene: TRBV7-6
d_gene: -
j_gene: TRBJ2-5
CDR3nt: TGTGCCAGCAGCTTATTTGCGCGGAATCAAGAGACCCAGTACTTC
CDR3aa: CASSLFARNQETQYF

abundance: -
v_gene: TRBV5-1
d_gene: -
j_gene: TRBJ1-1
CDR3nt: TGCGCCAGCAGGGGATCGACGGGGTTGGACACTGAAGCTTTCTTT
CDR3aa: CASRGSTGLDTEAFF

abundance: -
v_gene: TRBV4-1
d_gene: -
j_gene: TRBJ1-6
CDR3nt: TGCGCCAGCAGCCAAGACAGAGGGAATAATTCACCCCTCCACTTT
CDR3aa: CASSQDRGNNSPLHF

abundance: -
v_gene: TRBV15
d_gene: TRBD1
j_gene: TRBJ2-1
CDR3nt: TGTGCCACCACCCTAGGGGGCGGAAGCTCCTACAATGAGCAGTTCTTC
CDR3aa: CATTLGGGSSYNEQFF

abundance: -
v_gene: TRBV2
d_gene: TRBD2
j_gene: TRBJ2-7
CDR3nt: TGTGCCAGTAGCGGGGTCTCCTACGAGCAGTACTTC
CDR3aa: CASSGVSYEQYF

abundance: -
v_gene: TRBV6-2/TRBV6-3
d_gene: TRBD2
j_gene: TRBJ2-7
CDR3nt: TGTGCCAGCAGTCGGACTAGCGGACGCTCCTACGAGCAGTACTTC
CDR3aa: CASSRTSGRSYEQYF

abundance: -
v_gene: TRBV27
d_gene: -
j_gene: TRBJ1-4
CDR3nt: TGTGCCAGCAGTTTTCTGTGGGAGAGCGAAAAACTGTTTTTT
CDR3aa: CASSFLWESEKLFF

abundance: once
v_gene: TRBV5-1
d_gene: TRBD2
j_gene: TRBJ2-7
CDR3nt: TGCGCCAGCAGCCCGAGCCCAGCGGGGGACTACGAGCAGTACTTC
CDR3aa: CASSPSPAGDYEQYF

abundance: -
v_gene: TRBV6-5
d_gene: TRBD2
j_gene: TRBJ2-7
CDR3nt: TGTGCCAGCAGTTACCAGCGGGGGATGTACGAGCAGTACTTC
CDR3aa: CASSYQRGMYEQYF

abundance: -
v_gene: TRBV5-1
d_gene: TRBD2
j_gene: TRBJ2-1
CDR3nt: TGCGCCAGCAGCAAGAGCGGGGGGGCCGACAATGAGCAGTTCTTC
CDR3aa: CASSKSGGADNEQFF

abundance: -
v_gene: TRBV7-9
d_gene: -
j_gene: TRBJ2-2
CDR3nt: TGTGCCAGCAGCACCACTGGGGGCCACACCGGGGAGCTGTTTTTT
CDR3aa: CASSTTGGHTGELFF

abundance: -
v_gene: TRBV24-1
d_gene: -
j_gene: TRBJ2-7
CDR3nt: TGTGCCACCAGTGACTACAGGGACGAGCAGTACTTC
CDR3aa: CATSDYRDEQYF

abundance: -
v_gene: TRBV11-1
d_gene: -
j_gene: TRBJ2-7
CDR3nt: TGTGCCAGCAGCTTATTAAGCGGGCAGAGCTCCTACGAGCAGTACTTC
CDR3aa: CASSLLSGQSSYEQYF

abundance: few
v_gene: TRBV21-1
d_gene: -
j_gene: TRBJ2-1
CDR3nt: TGTGCCAGCAGCGATGGAGCGGGACGAGAGACCTACAATGAGCAGTTCTTC
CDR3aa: CASSDGAGRETYNEQFF

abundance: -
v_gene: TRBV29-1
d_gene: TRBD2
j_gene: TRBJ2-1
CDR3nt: TGCAGCGTTGTTCGCGGGAGGGCCATATACGATGAGCAGTTCTTC
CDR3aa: CSVVRGRAIYDEQFF

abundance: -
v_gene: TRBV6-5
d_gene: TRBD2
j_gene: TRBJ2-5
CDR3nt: TGTGCCAGCAGAGGACTAGCAGAGGAGACCCAGTACTTC
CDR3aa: CASRGLAEETQYF

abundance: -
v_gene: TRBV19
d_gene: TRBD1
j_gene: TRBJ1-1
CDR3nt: TGTGCCAGTAGTGCACAGGGGTCTGAAGCTTTCTTT
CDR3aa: CASSAQGSEAFF

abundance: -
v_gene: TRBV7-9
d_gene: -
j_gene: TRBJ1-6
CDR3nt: TGTGCCAGCAGCCCCCCGTCCAGATATAATTCACCCCTCCACTTT
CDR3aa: CASSPPSRYNSPLHF

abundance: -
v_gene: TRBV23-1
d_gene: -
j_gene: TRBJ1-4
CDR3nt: TGCGCCAGCAGTAAAACCCGGGAAAAACTGTTTTTT
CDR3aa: CASSKTREKLFF

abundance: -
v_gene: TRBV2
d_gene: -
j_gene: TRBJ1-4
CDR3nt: TGTGCCAGCAGAACCGGGATCACCGAGAAACTGTTTTTT
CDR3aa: CASRTGITEKLFF

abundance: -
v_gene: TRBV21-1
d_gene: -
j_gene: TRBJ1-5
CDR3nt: TGTGCCAGCAGCAAGGACATGGACAGGGTCTATCAGCCCCAGCATTTT
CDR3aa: CASSKDMDRVYQPQHF

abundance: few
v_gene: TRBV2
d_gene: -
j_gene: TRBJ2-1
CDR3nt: TGTGCCAGCAGTGAAAATCGCGGAGACGGAGTGTGGCAGTTCTTC
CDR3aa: CASSENRGDGVWQFF

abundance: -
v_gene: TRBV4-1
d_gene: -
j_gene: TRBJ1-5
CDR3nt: TGCGCCAGCAGCCAAGAGCGGGGGGAACAGCCCCAGCATTTT
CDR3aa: CASSQERGEQPQHF

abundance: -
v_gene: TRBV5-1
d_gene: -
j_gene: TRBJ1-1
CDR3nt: TGCGCCAGCAGCTTGACGGGGAGTGAAGCTTTCTTT
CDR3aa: CASSLTGSEAFF

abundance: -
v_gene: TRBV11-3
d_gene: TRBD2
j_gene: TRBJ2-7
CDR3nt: TGTGCCAGCAGCCCCTATGTGGGAGGGGCCTTTTCCTACGAGCAGTACTTC
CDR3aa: CASSPYVGGAFSYEQYF

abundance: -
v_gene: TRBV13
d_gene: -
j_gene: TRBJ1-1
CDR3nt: TGTGCCAGCACCTGGGGGGGAAAGAACACTGAAGCTTTCTTT
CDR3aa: CASTWGGKNTEAFF